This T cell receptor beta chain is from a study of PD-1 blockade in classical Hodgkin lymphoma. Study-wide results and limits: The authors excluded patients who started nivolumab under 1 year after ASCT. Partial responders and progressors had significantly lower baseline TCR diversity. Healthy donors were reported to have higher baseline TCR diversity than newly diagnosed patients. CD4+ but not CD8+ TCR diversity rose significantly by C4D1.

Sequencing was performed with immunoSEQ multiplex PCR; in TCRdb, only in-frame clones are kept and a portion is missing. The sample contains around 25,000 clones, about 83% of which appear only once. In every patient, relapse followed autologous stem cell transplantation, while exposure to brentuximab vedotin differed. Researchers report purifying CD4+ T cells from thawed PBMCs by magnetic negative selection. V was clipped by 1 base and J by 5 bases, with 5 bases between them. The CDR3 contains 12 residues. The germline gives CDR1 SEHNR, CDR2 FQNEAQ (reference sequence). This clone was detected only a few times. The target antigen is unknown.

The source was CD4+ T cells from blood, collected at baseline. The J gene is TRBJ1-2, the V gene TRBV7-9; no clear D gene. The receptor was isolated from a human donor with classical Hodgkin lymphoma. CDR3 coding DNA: TGTGCCAGCAGCTTAGAGTCTTATGGCTACACCTTC. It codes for CASSLESYGYTF.